This TCR beta chain was documented in a study of cytomegalovirus exposure and HLA in healthy donors. Background on the study: Around 200 million T cells yielded 117 million unique TCR beta sequences, as an earlier analysis found.

Amplification used 60 Vbeta primers and 13 Jbeta primers. Sequenced by immunoSEQ multiplex PCR; TCRdb stores in-frame clones only, minus some. The sample lists under 150,000 clones, about 85% occurring once. Study-wide results and caveats: Across donors, sequencing depth was assumed by presence/absence analyses to be roughly uniform. Researchers catalogued approximately 160 TCR beta chains as cytomegalovirus-associated. One cluster of highly shared sequence variants probably arose as a sequencing artifact.

As to this clone: Its antigen remains unknown.

The V gene lost 0 bases and the J gene lost 3 bases, with 10 bases spanning the gap. Germline V gene lookup returns CDR1 SGDLS and CDR2 YYNGEE. This CDR3 region has 15 residues. The receptor was isolated from a boy aged 2 to 10 in good health and CMV-seronegative. The sequencing sample was made of PBMCs. The genes are TRBV9 and TRBJ2-4; D might be TRBD2 (5 bases). The CDR3 DNA is TGTGCCAGCAGCGTAGACCCGGGAAACAAAAACATTCAGTACTTC. Protein product: CASSVDPGNKNIQYF.